This T cell receptor (beta chain) derives from a study of lymphopenia after photon versus proton radiotherapy. Study outcomes and limitations: After the lymphocyte nadir, photon-treated repertoires showed oligoclonal expansion, especially of CD8+ Temra cells. Proton therapy kept repertoires fairly stable, unlike photons, which gained effector/memory cells.

The CDR3 spans 12 residues. CDR1 is SGDLS and CDR2 is YYNGEE in the germline V gene. Trimming removed 3 bases at V and 3 bases at J, with 6 bases between. With respect to this clone: Antigen specificity is unknown.

Data came from immunoSEQ multiplex PCR; TCRdb stores just in-frame clones and leaves some out. This sample has over 20,000 clones; around 88% occur once, and the top ten carry approximately 12%. The sequence was obtained from an elderly man with esophageal cancer. The starting material was peripheral blood, obtained from a patient treated with proton-based radiotherapy. The rearrangement joins TRBV9 to TRBJ1-2, with D unclear. The CDR3 DNA sequence: TGTGCCAGCAGCGGCCGCGACTATGGCTACACCTTC. Translating gives CASSGRDYGYTF.